Each of the 17 T cell receptor beta chains below was sequenced from the same sample in a study of T cell clonality in common variable immunodeficiency. Here immunoSEQ multiplex PCR was the method, and the copy in TCRdb shows in-frame clones only, minus some. Listed here are about 42,000 clones without any singletons, the top ten holding over 1.1%. The sequenced sample consisted of peripheral blood mononuclear cells. These receptors were taken from a person between 18 and 70 years old in good health.

This clone was counted ten times or more. The read halts 3 residues ahead of the CDR3 end, with the missing end drawn from the germline J gene. This rearrangement joins TRBV23-1 to TRBJ1-5, with D perhaps matching TRBD1 (6 bases). TRBV23-1 is labeled an ORF, and its function is uncertain. The CDR3 runs to 17 residues. V was clipped by 3 bases and J by 6 bases, with 21 bases between them. Partial CDR3 DNA: TGCGCCAGCAGTCATCCACCCCGACCAGGGGAAAGTCAGCCC. Protein product: CASSHPPRPGESQP. In full, the CDR3 is CASSHPPRPGESQPQHF.

This clone has a count of ten or more. The read halts 3 residues ahead of the CDR3 end, with the missing end drawn from the germline J gene. The V call is TRBV28, the J call TRBJ2-7; a possible D gene is TRBD2 (6 bases). V was shortened by 3 bases and J by 4 bases, with 10 bases between the two germline ends. Germline lookup yields CDR1 MDHEN and CDR2 SYDVKM. This CDR3 is 13 amino acids long. The CDR3 bases that were read are TGTGCCAGCAGTTTCGCGGAGGGGTACGAG. Translation gives CASSFAEGYE. The CDR3 in full is CASSFAEGYEQYF.

This clone was seen at least ten times. The CDR3 end is not reached by the read, which stops 3 residues before it; the germline J gene fills it in. The V call is TRBV5-1, the J call TRBJ2-1; TRBD2 matches at 14 bases. This CDR3 has 17 residues. Germline values: CDR1 SGHRS, CDR2 YFSETQ. The V segment lost 4 bases and the J segment 1 base; nucleotides outside the gene matches: 4. CDR3 sequence: CASSRTSGRLSYNEQFF. The sequenced CDR3 bases are TGCGCCAGCAGCCGGACTAGCGGGAGGCTTTCCTACAATGAG.

This clone showed up many times. The read finishes 3 residues shy of the CDR3 end, and the germline J gene is used to complete it. The chain links TRBV7-3 to TRBJ2-2, with 14 positions matching TRBD2. The V gene end was trimmed by 5 bases and the J gene end by 7 bases; junction bases not matched to a gene: 9. Germline V gene data show CDR1 as SGHTA and CDR2 as FQGTGA. This CDR3 comprises 17 residues. The CDR3 DNA, read in part, is TGTGCCAGCAGCCCCCTCCCGACTAGCGGGAGGGACGGGGAG. Protein: CASSPLPTSGRDGE. The complete CDR3 reads CASSPLPTSGRDGELFF.

In its sample, this clone was seen many times. Mismatch with germline at one junction end may stem from a read error. The read stops 3 residues short of the end of the CDR3; the missing end is completed from the germline J gene. V usage is TRBV7-7 and J usage is TRBJ1-4, with 7 nucleotides matching TRBD1. Germline values: CDR1 SSHAT, CDR2 FNYEAQ (reference sequence). This CDR3 contains 15 residues. CDR3 region: CASTVTGLSSEKLFF. The CDR3 DNA, read in part, is TGTGCTAGCACCGTGACAGGGCTGAGTTCTGAAAAA.

In this sample, this clone turned up many times. With the read ending 3 residues before the CDR3 end, the germline J gene is used to fill in that end. This sequence joins TRBV10-3 and TRBJ2-3, with D possibly being TRBD2 (6 bases). V was shortened by 7 bases and J by 2 bases, with 16 bases between the two germline ends. This CDR3 has 15 amino acids. The germline V gene encodes CDR1 ENHRY and CDR2 SYGVKD. The CDR3 bases that were read are TGTGCCATCACCCCCGACGGGGGATCCACAGATACG. Amino acid sequence: CAITPDGGSTDT. The CDR3, in full, reads CAITPDGGSTDTQYF.

This clone appeared many times. The sequence runs out 3 residues before the end of the CDR3; the remainder is reconstructed from the germline J gene. The V call is TRBV11-2, the J call TRBJ2-1, with 11 bases aligning to TRBD2. The CDR3 length is 14 residues. Germline trimming cut 3 bases from V and 8 bases from J; bases unmatched to any gene: 3. The germline CDR1 and CDR2 sequences are SGHAT and FQNNGV. Partial CDR3 DNA: TGTGCCAGCAGCTTCGGGACTAGCGGCGATGAG. Residues: CASSFGTSGDE. The entire CDR3 protein reads CASSFGTSGDEQFF.

This clone was observed many times. The CDR3 goes on 3 residues after the read ends, and that part is filled in from the germline J gene. The chain couples TRBV13 to TRBJ1-5, with a possible D match to TRBD1 (5 bases). This CDR3 spans 14 amino acids. Trimming stripped 5 bases from V and 6 bases from J, with 14 bases between. Germline V gene sequence: CDR1 PRHDT, CDR2 FYEKMQ (reference sequence). The sequenced part of the CDR3 DNA is TGTGCCAGCAGCAGATTTGGACAAGCTCAGCCC. The encoded protein is CASSRFGQAQP. The CDR3 reads in full as CASSRFGQAQPQHF.

This clone was detected ten times or more. The read terminates 3 residues before the CDR3 end, so the remaining end is supplied by the germline J gene. The chain is built from TRBV2 and TRBJ2-7, with TRBD2 matching over 9 bases. The germline V gene has CDR1 SNHLY and CDR2 FYNNEI. V shed 3 bases, J shed 5 bases, and the junction held 11 bases outside the gene matches. This CDR3 spans 16 amino acids. CDR3 sequence: CASSDLLLAGANEQYF. The DNA read from the CDR3 is TGTGCCAGCAGTGATCTCCTGTTAGCGGGAGCGAACGAG.

Many counts were recorded for this clone. The sequenced fragment ends 3 residues before the CDR3 boundary, so the rest is inferred from the germline J gene. V and J are TRBV20-1 and TRBJ2-3; 11 positions agree with TRBD2. The CDR3 has 15 amino acids. V lost 3 bases to trimming and J lost 1 base; unmatched junction nucleotides: 3. The V gene's germline CDR1 is DFQATT and CDR2 SNEGSKA (reference sequence). The sequenced part of the CDR3 DNA is TGCAGTGCTAGGTGGGGACTAGCGGGCACAGATACG. It codes for CSARWGLAGTDT. The entire CDR3 sequence reads CSARWGLAGTDTQYF.

This clone was counted at least ten times. The DNA ends 3 residues before the CDR3 does, and the rest of the CDR3 is filled in from the germline J gene. This chain links TRBV5-1 with TRBJ2-1, with D possibly TRBD1 on 7 matching bases. CDR3 size: 16 residues. Germline V gene data show CDR1 as SGHRS and CDR2 as YFSETQ. V was shortened by 3 bases and J by 7 bases, with 20 bases between the two germline ends. CDR3 DNA, as far as it was read: TGCGCCAGCAGCTCCCAGGGGGGCGGGACGGGGAATGAG. Its protein is CASSSQGGGTGNE. The complete CDR3 sequence is CASSSQGGGTGNEQFF.

About this clone itself: The observed sequence ends 3 residues before the CDR3 terminus, with the missing tail filled in from the germline J gene. The rearrangement links TRBV7-9 to TRBJ2-7; no clear D. V lost 5 bases to trimming and J lost 3 bases, with 8 bases between them. CDR1 and CDR2 from the germline V gene are SEHNR and FQNEAQ (reference sequence). This CDR3 region has 12 residues. The chain's CDR3 is CASSANSYEQYF. CDR3 DNA (partial): TGTGCCAGCAGCGCAAACAGCTACGAG.

This clone was seen repeatedly, ten times or more. The CDR3 end is not reached by the read, which stops 3 residues before it; the germline J gene fills it in. V and J are TRBV29-1 and TRBJ2-1; TRBD1 is a possible D gene (5 bases). CDR3 length: 13 residues. Germline CDR1 is SQVTM and CDR2 is ANQGSEA. The V end lost 6 bases, the J end lost 6 bases, and 15 bases lay between the germline ends. The CDR3 bases that were read are TGCAGCGTGTTTACGGTGGGGCTCAATGAG. Translating gives CSVFTVGLNE. The whole CDR3 reads CSVFTVGLNEQFF.

In its sample, this clone was seen many times. The DNA ends 3 residues before the CDR3 does, and the rest of the CDR3 is filled in from the germline J gene. This chain joins TRBV7-8 and TRBJ2-1; 9 positions match TRBD2. Germline V gene lookup returns CDR1 SGHVS and CDR2 FQNEAQ. V dropped 5 bases and J dropped 0; count of bases not matched to a gene: 8. This CDR3 region has 17 residues. This chain's CDR3 is CASSPFISGSSYNEQFF. The sequenced part of the CDR3 DNA is TGTGCCAGCAGCCCCTTTATTAGCGGGAGCTCCTACAATGAG.

At least ten counts were recorded for this clone. The sequenced CDR3 bases are TGTGCCAGCAGCTTATATGGGGCCGGGGGACGGCGATTGGATGGC. It specifies CASSLYGAGGRRLDG. The entire CDR3 reads CASSLYGAGGRRLDGYTF. The chain joins TRBV13 to TRBJ1-2; D possibly corresponds to TRBD1 (5 bases). The read terminates 3 residues ahead of where the CDR3 ends, so the germline J gene completes it. In germline, CDR1 is PRHDT, CDR2 FYEKMQ (reference sequence). The germline V and J ends were trimmed by 2 bases and 6 bases, with 25 bases remaining between them. This CDR3 has 18 amino acids. Using reference TRBV13 and TRBJ1-2 for the parts outside the CDR3, the full variable domain is AAGVIQSPRHLIKEKRETATLKCYPIPRHDTVYWYQQGPGQDPQFLISFYEKMQSDKGSIPDRFSAQQFSDYHSELNMSSLELGDSALYFCASSLYGAGGRRLDGYTFGSGTRLTVV.

This clone came up many times. With the read ending 3 residues before the CDR3 end, the germline J gene is used to fill in that end. The chain couples TRBV10-3 to TRBJ1-5; 8 nucleotides agree with TRBD1. The V gene end was trimmed by 3 bases and the J gene end by 7 bases; junction bases not matched to a gene: 5. This CDR3 contains 14 residues. Germline CDR1 reads ENHRY; CDR2 reads SYGVKD. The CDR3 sequence is CAISDGQGRQPQHF. The CDR3 DNA, read in part, is TGTGCCATCAGTGATGGACAGGGTCGGCAGCCC.

This clone came up many times. Read data end 3 residues before the CDR3 end; the end is taken from the germline J gene. The V call is TRBV20-1, the J call TRBJ2-1; 12 bases map to TRBD2. Trimming removed 4 bases from V and 5 bases from J; junction bases left unmatched: 15. The CDR3 is 18 residues long. Germline V gene data show CDR1 as DFQATT and CDR2 as SNEGSKA (reference sequence). The CDR3 sequence: CSAKETSGRGAKDNEQFF. The DNA read from the CDR3 is TGCAGTGCTAAGGAGACTAGCGGGAGAGGTGCGAAGGACAATGAG.